A selection of T cell receptor beta chains follows, all from one sample in a study of blood T cell repertoires in COVID-19. TCRdb keeps only in-frame clones here, not all; method: immunoSEQ multiplex PCR. The profile covers tens of thousands of clones, with about four fifths appearing a single time and roughly 8.8% taken by the ten largest. The sample comprised peripheral blood. The receptors here all came from a man in his 60s with acute or convalescent COVID-19. The CDR3 runs from the conserved cysteine through the conserved F or W. D genes are given only for firm matches. Expanded clones are given a class, and other clones once, few, many or no size at all.

d_call,cdr3_length,j_call,v_call,clone_size,cdr3_nt,cdr3_aa
TRBD1,16,TRBJ1-3,TRBV5-1,NA,TGCGCCAGCAGCCCCGGGACAGGGAGCTCTGGAAACACCATATATTTT,CASSPGTGSSGNTIYF
NA,14,TRBJ1-1,TRBV3-1/TRBV3-2,NA,TGTGCCAGCAGCCAGGAGGACAGTTTAACTGAAGCTTTCTTT,CASSQEDSLTEAFF
TRBD1,15,TRBJ2-5,TRBV4-3,NA,TGCGCCAGCAGCCAAGATTGGACAGGGGGCGAGACCCAGTACTTC,CASSQDWTGGETQYF
TRBD2,16,TRBJ2-1,TRBV24-1,NA,TGTGCCACCAGTGTTCCTGGGACTAGCGGGTACAATGAGCAGTTCTTC,CATSVPGTSGYNEQFF
NA,16,TRBJ1-3,TRBV6-5,few,TGTGCCAGCAGTTACTCTCGGACAAACTCTGGAAACACCATATATTTT,CASSYSRTNSGNTIYF
NA,15,TRBJ1-1,TRBV7-3,NA,TGTGCCAGCAGCTTAAGTAGCACGGTGAACACTGAAGCTTTCTTT,CASSLSSTVNTEAFF
NA,15,TRBJ2-7,TRBV9,once,TGTGCCAGCAGCGTAGGTCCAGATTCTCGCCACGAGCAGTACTTC,CASSVGPDSRHEQYF
NA,15,TRBJ1-4,TRBV5-1,NA,TGCGCCAGCAGCTTCCCCAGGGCGACTAATGAAAAACTGTTTTTT,CASSFPRATNEKLFF
NA,14,TRBJ1-1,TRBV6-5,NA,TGTGCCAGCAGTTACTGGGGAGGGGACACTGAAGCTTTCTTT,CASSYWGGDTEAFF
NA,15,TRBJ1-6,TRBV11-2,NA,TGTGCCAGCAGCCTGGGACTAGACAGGAACTCACCCCTCCACTTT,CASSLGLDRNSPLHF
TRBD1,12,TRBJ1-1,TRBV5-4,NA,TGTGCCAGCAGCCCAGGGGGGACTGAAGCTTTCTTT,CASSPGGTEAFF
TRBD2,19,TRBJ2-3,TRBV6-2/TRBV6-3,NA,TGTGCCAGCAGTTACTCCGGCGCTAGCGGGGGCCGAGAAACAGATACGCAGTATTTT,CASSYSGASGGRETDTQYF
NA,12,TRBJ1-2,TRBV6-4,NA,TGTGCCAGCAGTGAACCGGGGGTTGGCTACACCTTC,CASSEPGVGYTF
NA,15,TRBJ1-1,TRBV7-9,NA,TGTGCCAGCAGCCCAGACAGCTCCCCGAACACTGAAGCTTTCTTT,CASSPDSSPNTEAFF
NA,13,TRBJ2-7,TRBV29-1,NA,TGCAGCGTTGAACAGGGGAGCTCCTACGAGCAGTACTTC,CSVEQGSSYEQYF